The 8 T cell receptor beta chains reported below all come from one sample, sequenced in a study of T cells in Graves' hyperthyroidism and ophthalmopathy. RNA transcripts yielded amplified TCR beta CDR3 regions. Researchers ran a first-round RT-PCR on the TCR CDR3 using the HTBI primer set. TCRdb re-analysed the multiplex PCR reads in MiXCR, keeping a single row per CDR3 protein. The sample consists of about 500,000 distinct CDR3 sequences, roughly 15% of them appearing once. Sequenced material: blood. The receptors were gathered from a young woman with Graves' ophthalmopathy.

This chain links TRBV7-3 with TRBJ2-2; D possibly corresponds to TRBD2 (5 bases). The germline V gene has CDR1 SGHTA and CDR2 FQGTGA. Trimming left V 0 bases short and J 7 bases short, with 9 bases between. CDR3 length equals 14 residues. This CDR3 reads CASSLTAGGGELFF. CDR3 coding DNA: TGTGCCAGCAGCTTAACGGCGGGTGGCGGGGAGCTGTTTTTT. The whole variable domain, filled in from reference TRBV7-3 and TRBJ2-2, reads GAGVSQTPSNKVTEKGKYVELRCDPISGHTALYWYRQSLGQGPEFLIYFQGTGAADDSGLPNDRFFAVRPEGSVSTLKIQRTERGDSAVYLCASSLTAGGGELFFGEGSRLTVL.

This clonotype was counted many times. The rearrangement uses TRBV5-5 and TRBJ1-2, with 8 bases that match TRBD1. This CDR3 has 16 amino acids. V lost 3 bases, J lost 2 bases, and 9 bases stayed unmatched. Germline V gives CDR1 SGHKS, CDR2 YYEKEE (reference sequence). The CDR3 here is CASSWGARGQNYGYTF. As DNA, the CDR3 is TGTGCCAGCAGCTGGGGAGCCAGGGGGCAGAACTATGGCTACACCTTC.

This clonotype turned up a few times. The V and J genes are TRBV15 and TRBJ2-1, with 10 bases fitting TRBD2. The junction had 8 bases not matched to a gene; V was cut back by 6 bases and J by 3 bases. The CDR3 is made up of 16 amino acids. CDR1 LNHNV and CDR2 YYDKDF come from the germline V gene (reference sequence). CDR3: CATRGRAGGLYNEQFF. CDR3 bases: TGTGCCACCAGGGGCAGAGCGGGGGGGCTCTACAATGAGCAGTTCTTC.

This clonotype was seen many times. The chain carries TRBV7-2 and TRBJ2-7; no firm D call. The CDR3 has 14 residues. Deletions cut 0 bases from V and 0 bases from J, with 6 bases between. Germline lookup yields CDR1 SGHTA and CDR2 FQGNSA. CDR3 region: CASSLAGYSYEQYF. As DNA, the CDR3 is TGTGCCAGCAGCTTAGCCGGGTACTCCTACGAGCAGTACTTC.

This clonotype was seen more than once but under ten times. The genes are TRBV6-4 and TRBJ2-2; tentative D call: TRBD1 (8 bases). The CDR3 loop spans 15 amino acids. V was clipped by 3 bases and J by 6 bases, with 14 bases between them. Germline V gene data show CDR1 as MRHNA and CDR2 as SNTAGT. The CDR3: CASSEDRAGAGELFF. Written as DNA, the CDR3 is TGTGCCAGCAGTGAGGACAGGGCGGGAGCCGGGGAGCTGTTTTTT.

V and J are TRBV27 and TRBJ1-3; 9 bases agree with TRBD1. CDR3 length: 15 residues. CDR1 is MNHEY and CDR2 is SMNVEV in the germline V gene (reference sequence). The junction had 6 bases not matched to a gene; V was cut back by 5 bases and J by 4 bases. CDR3 sequence (DNA): TGTGCCAGCAGTATTAACAGGGGGCAAGGAAACACCATATATTTT. It translates to CASSINRGQGNTIYF.

J is TRBJ2-7 and V is TRBV12-3 or TRBV12-4; tentatively, D is TRBD1 (6 bases). The germline V and J ends were trimmed by 6 bases and 2 bases, with 14 bases remaining between them. This CDR3 is 14 amino acids long. CDR3 protein: CASRQGSPTYEQYF. The DNA of the CDR3 is TGTGCCAGCAGACAGGGATCCCCCACCTACGAGCAGTACTTC.

This clonotype was picked up many times. This chain's CDR3 is CASSLKGGTSGQETQYF. DNA of the CDR3: TGTGCCAGCAGCTTAAAGGGTGGGACTAGCGGCCAAGAGACCCAGTACTTC. The chain joins TRBV7-3 to TRBJ2-5; TRBD2 matches 11 bases. CDR1 and CDR2 from the germline V gene are SGHTA and FQGTGA. This CDR3 spans 17 amino acids. Trimming took 1 base from V and 1 from J; bases not matched to a gene: 5.